Below are 9 T cell receptor beta chains sequenced from a single sample in a study of T cell responses to AZD1222 COVID-19 vaccine. Generated by immunoSEQ multiplex PCR, the TCRdb table keeps only in-frame clones and is missing some. The table includes more than 85,000 clones, 85% to 90% detected once. The sample consisted of peripheral blood, taken on day 0 of AZD1222 vaccination. All receptors derive from an adult in good health.

This chain connects TRBV19 to TRBJ1-2, with D uncertain. Trimming took off 5 bases at V and 1 base at J, with 11 bases between the two ends. Germline V gene lookup returns CDR1 LNHDA and CDR2 SQIVND (reference sequence). The CDR3 contains 14 residues. Written as DNA, the CDR3 is TGTGCCAGTAGTGCCCAGCTAAGTAACTATGGCTACACCTTC. Residues: CASSAQLSNYGYTF.

The chain carries TRBV2 and TRBJ1-5; D is perhaps TRBD1 (6 bases). The CDR3 is 16 amino acids. The V end lost 7 bases, the J end lost 4 bases, and 20 bases lay between the germline ends. CDR1 SNHLY and CDR2 FYNNEI come from the germline V gene. The CDR3: CASTRLGGQSNQPQHF. CDR3 nucleotide sequence: TGTGCCAGCACTCGACTAGGGGGGCAGTCGAATCAGCCCCAGCATTTT.

V usage is TRBV20-1 and J usage is TRBJ2-7; no firm D call. The CDR3 is made up of 10 amino acids. The germline V gene encodes CDR1 DFQATT and CDR2 SNEGSKA (reference sequence). Between the trimmed V and J ends, which lost 7 bases and 3 bases, there was a span of 7 bases. DNA for the CDR3: TGCAGTGTACACAGCTACGAGCAGTACTTC. Residues: CSVHSYEQYF.

This clone was detected only once. The chain links TRBV2 to TRBJ2-2, with D unclear. V lost 4 bases, J lost 4 bases, and 16 bases lay in between. Germline V gene lookup returns CDR1 SNHLY and CDR2 FYNNEI. This CDR3 has 16 amino acids. The CDR3: CASSGFLRRSTGELFF. CDR3 sequence (DNA): TGTGCCAGCAGTGGGTTCTTAAGGCGCTCCACCGGGGAGCTGTTTTTT.

This clone appeared a few times. CDR3 amino acids: CASSLNRDTEAFF. The CDR3 DNA reads as TGTGCCAGCAGTTTGAACAGGGACACTGAAGCTTTCTTT. The rearrangement links TRBV6-6 to TRBJ1-1, with D tentatively TRBD1 (6 bases). The CDR3 length is 13 residues. Germline V lookup: CDR1 MNHNY, CDR2 SVGAGI (reference sequence). V shed 4 bases and J shed 3 bases, with 9 bases lying between them.

The rearrangement uses TRBV19 and TRBJ1-1; 8 bases map to TRBD1. Germline-derived CDR1 and CDR2 are LNHDA and SQIVND (reference sequence). Trimming cost V 6 bases and J 5 bases; bases outside gene matches: 8. The CDR3 covers 14 residues. The CDR3 nucleotides read TGTGCCAGTAGAAGACAGGGGACGGGAACTGAAGCTTTCTTT. This codes for CASRRQGTGTEAFF.

The chain has TRBV19 and TRBJ2-7; tentatively, D is TRBD1 (5 bases). The germline V gene has CDR1 LNHDA and CDR2 SQIVND (reference sequence). CDR3 size: 14 residues. With 4 bases removed from V and 4 bases from J, the gap between germline ends came to 14 bases. CDR3 nucleotide sequence: TGTGCCAGTAGTACCCAGGGTGACGGGTACGAGCAGTACTTC. This codes for CASSTQGDGYEQYF.

The chain joins TRBV7-9 to TRBJ2-7; 8 nucleotides agree with TRBD1. V dropped 5 bases and J dropped 5; count of bases not matched to a gene: 5. Germline V CDR1 and CDR2: SEHNR, FQNEAQ (reference sequence). The CDR3 contains 13 residues. CDR3 nucleotides: TGTGCCAGCAGCCCAGGGGGCATCGACGAGCAGTACTTC. Translating it yields CASSPGGIDEQYF.

The chain joins TRBV6-2 or TRBV6-3 to TRBJ1-5; perhaps TRBD1 as D (6 bases). The CDR3 consists of 17 residues. V was shortened by 6 bases and J by 3 bases, with 21 bases between the two germline ends. Germline lookup yields CDR1 MNHEY and CDR2 SVGEGT. The CDR3 DNA is TGTGCCAGCAGCCCTGGGAGGGGGTTCGATAACAATCAGCCCCAGCATTTT. Translation gives CASSPGRGFDNNQPQHF.